A few counts support the clone carrying this TCR beta chain. As yet, its antigen is unknown. Combining a sample-barcoded 5' primer with a J-beta primer mix, a second PCR ran for 7 to 11 cycles. Every single cDNA molecule received a tag from a template-switch adaptor with 12 random nucleotides. MiXCR, run by TCRdb on the 5' RACE reads, gives a single entry per CDR3 protein. The table shows roughly 1.6 million distinct CDR3 sequences, with almost 35% occurring only once. Each sample gave at least 6.5 million isolated PBMCs. The entry originates in a study of blood T cells in healthy people across ages. Study results and caveats: Aged donors had fewer naive CD4+ cells and lower diversity than long-lived donors.

From germline, CDR1 is SGHTA and CDR2 FQGTGA. The CDR3 is made up of 16 amino acids. Trimming removed 1 base from V and 0 bases from J, with 13 bases in between. This TCR came from a woman aged 25 to 45 in good health. The sequenced sample was blood. This rearrangement joins TRBV7-3 to TRBJ2-7, with D uncertain. The CDR3 loop is CASSLIVHPSSYEQYF. DNA for the CDR3: TGTGCCAGCAGCTTAATCGTTCACCCCTCCTCCTACGAGCAGTACTTC.